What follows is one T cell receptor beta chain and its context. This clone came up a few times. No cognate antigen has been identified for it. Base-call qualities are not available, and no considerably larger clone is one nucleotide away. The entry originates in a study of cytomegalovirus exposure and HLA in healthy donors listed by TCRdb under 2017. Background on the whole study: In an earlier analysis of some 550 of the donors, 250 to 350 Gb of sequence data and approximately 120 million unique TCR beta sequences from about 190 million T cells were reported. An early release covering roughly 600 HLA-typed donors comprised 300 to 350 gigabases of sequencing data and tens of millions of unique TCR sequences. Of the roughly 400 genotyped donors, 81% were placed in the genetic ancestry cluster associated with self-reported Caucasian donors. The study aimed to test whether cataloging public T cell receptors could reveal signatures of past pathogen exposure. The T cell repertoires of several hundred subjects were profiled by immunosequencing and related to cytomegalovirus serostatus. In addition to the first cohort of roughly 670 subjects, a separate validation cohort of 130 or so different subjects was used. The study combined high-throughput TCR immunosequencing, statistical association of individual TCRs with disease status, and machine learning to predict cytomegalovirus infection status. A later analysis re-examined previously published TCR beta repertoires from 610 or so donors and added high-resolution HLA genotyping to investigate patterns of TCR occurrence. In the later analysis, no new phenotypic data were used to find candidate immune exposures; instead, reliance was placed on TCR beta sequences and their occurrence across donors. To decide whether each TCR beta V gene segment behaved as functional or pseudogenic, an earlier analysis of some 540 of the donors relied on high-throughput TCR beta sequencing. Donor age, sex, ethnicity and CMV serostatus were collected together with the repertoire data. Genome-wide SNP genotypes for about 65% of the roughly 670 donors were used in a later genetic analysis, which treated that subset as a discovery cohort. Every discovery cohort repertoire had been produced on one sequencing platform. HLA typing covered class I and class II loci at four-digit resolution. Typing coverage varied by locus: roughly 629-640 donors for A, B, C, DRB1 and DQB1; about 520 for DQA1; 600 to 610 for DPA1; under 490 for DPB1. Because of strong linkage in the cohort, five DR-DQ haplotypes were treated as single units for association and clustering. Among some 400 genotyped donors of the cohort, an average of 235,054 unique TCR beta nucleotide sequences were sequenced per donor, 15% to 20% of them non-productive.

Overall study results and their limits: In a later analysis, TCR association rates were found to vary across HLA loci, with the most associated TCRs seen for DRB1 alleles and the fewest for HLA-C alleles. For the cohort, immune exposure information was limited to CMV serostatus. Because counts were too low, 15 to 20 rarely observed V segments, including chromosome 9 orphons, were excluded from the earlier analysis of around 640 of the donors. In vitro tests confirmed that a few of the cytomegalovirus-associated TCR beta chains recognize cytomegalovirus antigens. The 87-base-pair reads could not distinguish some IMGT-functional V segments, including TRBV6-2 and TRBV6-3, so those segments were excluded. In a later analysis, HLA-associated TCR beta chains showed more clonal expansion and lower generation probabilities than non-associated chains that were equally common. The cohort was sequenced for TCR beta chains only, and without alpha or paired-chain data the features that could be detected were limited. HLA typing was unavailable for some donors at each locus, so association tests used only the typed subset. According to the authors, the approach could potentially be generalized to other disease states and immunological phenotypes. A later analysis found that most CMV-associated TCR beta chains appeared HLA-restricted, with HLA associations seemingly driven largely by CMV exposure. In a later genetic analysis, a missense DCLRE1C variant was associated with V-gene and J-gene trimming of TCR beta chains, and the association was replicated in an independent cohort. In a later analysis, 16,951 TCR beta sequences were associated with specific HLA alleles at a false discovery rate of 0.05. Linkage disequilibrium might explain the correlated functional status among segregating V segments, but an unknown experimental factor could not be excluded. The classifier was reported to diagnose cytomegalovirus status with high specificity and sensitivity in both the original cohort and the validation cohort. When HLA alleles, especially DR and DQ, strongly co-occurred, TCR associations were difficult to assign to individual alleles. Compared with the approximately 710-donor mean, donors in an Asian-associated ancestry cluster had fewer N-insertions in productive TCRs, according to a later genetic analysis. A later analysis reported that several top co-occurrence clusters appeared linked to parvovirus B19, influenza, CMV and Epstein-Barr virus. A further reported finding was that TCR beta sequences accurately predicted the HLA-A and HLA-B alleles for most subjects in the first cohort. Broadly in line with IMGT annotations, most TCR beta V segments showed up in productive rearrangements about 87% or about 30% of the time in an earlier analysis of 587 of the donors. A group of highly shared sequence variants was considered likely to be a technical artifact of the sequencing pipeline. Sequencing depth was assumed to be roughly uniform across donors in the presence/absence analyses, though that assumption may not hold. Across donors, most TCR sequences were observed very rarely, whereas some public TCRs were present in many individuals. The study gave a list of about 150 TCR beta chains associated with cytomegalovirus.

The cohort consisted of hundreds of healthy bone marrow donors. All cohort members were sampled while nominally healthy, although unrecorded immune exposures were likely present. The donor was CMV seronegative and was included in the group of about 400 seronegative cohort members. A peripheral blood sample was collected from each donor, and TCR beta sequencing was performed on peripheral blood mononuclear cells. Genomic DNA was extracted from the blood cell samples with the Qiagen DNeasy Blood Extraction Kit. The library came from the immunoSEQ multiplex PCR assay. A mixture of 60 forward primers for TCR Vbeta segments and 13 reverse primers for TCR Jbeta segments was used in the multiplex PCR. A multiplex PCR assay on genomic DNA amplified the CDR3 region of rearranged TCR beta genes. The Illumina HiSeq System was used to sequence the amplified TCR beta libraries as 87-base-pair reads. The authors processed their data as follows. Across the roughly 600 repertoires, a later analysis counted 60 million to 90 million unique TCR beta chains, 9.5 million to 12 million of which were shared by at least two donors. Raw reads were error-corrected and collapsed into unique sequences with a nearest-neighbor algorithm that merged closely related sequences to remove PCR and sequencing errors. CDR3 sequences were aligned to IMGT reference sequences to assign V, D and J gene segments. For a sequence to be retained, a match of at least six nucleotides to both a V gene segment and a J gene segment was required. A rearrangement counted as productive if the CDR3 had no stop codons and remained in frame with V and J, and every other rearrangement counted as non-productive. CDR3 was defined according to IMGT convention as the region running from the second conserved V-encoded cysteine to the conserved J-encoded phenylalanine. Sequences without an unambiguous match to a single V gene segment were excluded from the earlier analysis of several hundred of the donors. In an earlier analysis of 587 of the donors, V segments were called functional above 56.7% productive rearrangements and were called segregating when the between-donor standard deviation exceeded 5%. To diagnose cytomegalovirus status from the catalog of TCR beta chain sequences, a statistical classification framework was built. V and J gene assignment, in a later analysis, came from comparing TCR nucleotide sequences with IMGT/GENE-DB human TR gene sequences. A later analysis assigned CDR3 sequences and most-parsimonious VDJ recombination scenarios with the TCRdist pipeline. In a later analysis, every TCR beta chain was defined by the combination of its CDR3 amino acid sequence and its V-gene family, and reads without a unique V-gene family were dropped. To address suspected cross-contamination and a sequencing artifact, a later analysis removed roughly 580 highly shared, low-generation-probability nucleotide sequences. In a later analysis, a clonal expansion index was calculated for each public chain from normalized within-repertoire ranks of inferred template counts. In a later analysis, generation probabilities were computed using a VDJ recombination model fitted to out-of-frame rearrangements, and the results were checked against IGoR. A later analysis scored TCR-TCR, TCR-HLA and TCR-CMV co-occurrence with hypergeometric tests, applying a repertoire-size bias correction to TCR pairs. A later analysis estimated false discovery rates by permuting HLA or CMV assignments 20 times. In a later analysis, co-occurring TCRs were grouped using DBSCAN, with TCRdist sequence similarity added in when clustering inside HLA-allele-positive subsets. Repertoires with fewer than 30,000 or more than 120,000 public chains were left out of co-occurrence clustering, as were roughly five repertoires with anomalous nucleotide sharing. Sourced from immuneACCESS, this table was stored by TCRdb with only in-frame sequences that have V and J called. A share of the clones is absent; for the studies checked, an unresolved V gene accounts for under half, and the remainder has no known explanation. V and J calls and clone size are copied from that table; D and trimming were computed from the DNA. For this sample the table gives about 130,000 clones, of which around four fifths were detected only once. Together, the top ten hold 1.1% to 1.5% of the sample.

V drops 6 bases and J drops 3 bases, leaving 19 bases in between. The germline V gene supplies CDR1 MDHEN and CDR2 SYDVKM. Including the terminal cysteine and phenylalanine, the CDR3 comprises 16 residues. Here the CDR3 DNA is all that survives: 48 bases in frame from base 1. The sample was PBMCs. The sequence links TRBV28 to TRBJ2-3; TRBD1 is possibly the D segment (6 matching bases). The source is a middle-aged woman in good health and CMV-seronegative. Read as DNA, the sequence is TGTGCCAGCAGGGCAGGGGTCAGGGGCCAAACAGATACGCAGTATTTT. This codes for CASRAGVRGQTDTQYF.